Each of the 17 T cell receptor beta chains below was sequenced from the same sample in a study of cytomegalovirus exposure and HLA in healthy donors. The assay was immunoSEQ multiplex PCR, and TCRdb's table has in-frame clones only and misses some. The sample shows tens of thousands of clones, roughly 94% of them seen only once. Sequencing was performed on PBMCs. The receptors shown here come from a woman younger than 35 in good health and CMV-seropositive.

The chain is built from TRBV19 and TRBJ1-1; perhaps TRBD1 as D (5 bases). Germline assignment: CDR1 LNHDA and CDR2 SQIVND (reference sequence). The CDR3 sequence is 13 residues long. Trimming shortened V by 3 bases and J by 4 bases, and 9 bases separated the two germline ends. DNA for the CDR3: TGTGCCAGTAGTATGGGGGGGACCACTGAAGCTTTCTTT. Its translation is CASSMGGTTEAFF.

This chain connects TRBV5-1 to TRBJ2-5, with 7 bases lining up with TRBD1. This CDR3 is built from 15 residues. V shed 3 bases and J 2 bases; nucleotides not matched to a gene: 7. Per the germline V gene, CDR1 is SGHRS and CDR2 is YFSETQ. The CDR3, as DNA: TGCGCCAGCAGCTCCCCTGACAGGGTGCAAGAGACCCAGTACTTC. Translating gives CASSSPDRVQETQYF.

In nucleotides, the CDR3 is TGTGCCAGCTCACCAGACAGGGGCTATGGCTACACCTTC. Residues: CASSPDRGYGYTF. V is TRBV18 and J is TRBJ1-2; 8 nucleotides line up with TRBD1. V shed 2 bases and J 4 bases; nucleotides not matched to a gene: 0. The V gene's germline CDR1 is KGHSH and CDR2 LQKENI. This CDR3 is 13 amino acids long.

The genes are TRBV7-8 and TRBJ2-1; D is unresolved. Trimming took off 1 base at V and 2 bases at J, with 6 bases between the two ends. The CDR3 has 14 residues. The germline CDR1 and CDR2 sequences are SGHVS and FQNEAQ. DNA for the CDR3: TGTGCCAGCAGCTTAGACGGTACCTACAATGAGCAGTTCTTC. The encoded protein is CASSLDGTYNEQFF.

The V and J genes are TRBV5-1 and TRBJ2-3, with 7 bases lining up with TRBD2. Germline CDR1 is SGHRS and CDR2 is YFSETQ. The CDR3 has 15 residues. Unmatched junction bases numbered 6, after V lost 4 bases and J lost 1 base. The chain's CDR3 is CASSPPSGGTDTQYF. The CDR3 DNA sequence: TGCGCCAGCAGCCCGCCGAGCGGGGGCACAGATACGCAGTATTTT.

The J gene is TRBJ2-5, the V gene TRBV2; TRBD2 matches 9 bases. This CDR3 has 16 amino acids. The ends lost 7 bases at V and 2 bases at J; junction bases unmatched: 11. Germline V lookup: CDR1 SNHLY, CDR2 FYNNEI. CDR3 in DNA: TGTGCCAGCAATGGGGCTAGCGGGAACCTTCAAGAGACCCAGTACTTC. As protein: CASNGASGNLQETQYF.

This chain connects TRBV27 to TRBJ2-1; D might be TRBD2 (5 bases). CDR3 length: 15 amino acids. Per germline, CDR1 MNHEY and CDR2 SMNVEV (reference sequence). The germline V and J ends were trimmed by 4 bases and 6 bases, with 16 bases remaining between them. The CDR3 loop reads CASSYRAGSTNEQFF. The CDR3 DNA reads as TGTGCCAGCAGTTACCGAGCTGGGAGTACCAATGAGCAGTTCTTC.

V usage is TRBV7-3 and J usage is TRBJ2-7; D remains unclear. The V end lost 0 bases, the J end lost 5 bases, and 11 bases lay between the germline ends. Germline values: CDR1 SGHTA, CDR2 FQGTGA. The CDR3 has 14 residues. The CDR3 loop reads CASSLTYSADEQYF. CDR3 nucleotides: TGTGCCAGCAGCTTAACGTACTCGGCGGACGAGCAGTACTTC.

The chain links TRBV5-1 to TRBJ2-7, with D tentatively TRBD1 (5 bases). Germline CDR1 is SGHRS and CDR2 is YFSETQ. This CDR3 has 16 residues. Trimming shortened V by 0 bases and J by 5 bases, and 18 bases separated the two germline ends. CDR3 amino acids: CASSLEGRDSIDEQYF. As DNA, the CDR3 is TGCGCCAGCAGCTTGGAGGGCAGGGATTCCATAGACGAGCAGTACTTC.

The J gene is TRBJ2-5, the V gene TRBV5-4; a weak D match, TRBD2 (6 bases). The CDR3 has 14 amino acids. V was clipped by 1 base and J by 0 bases, with 7 bases between them. CDR1 is SGHNT and CDR2 is YYREEE in the germline V gene (reference sequence). The CDR3 here is CASSLPGDQETQYF. CDR3 bases: TGTGCCAGCAGCTTGCCGGGGGACCAAGAGACCCAGTACTTC.

The chain links TRBV27 to TRBJ2-7; 10 bases are a match to TRBD2. Germline trimming cut 7 bases from V and 2 bases from J; bases unmatched to any gene: 11. Germline V lookup: CDR1 MNHEY, CDR2 SMNVEV (reference sequence). This CDR3 has 16 amino acids. The CDR3 bases are TGTGCCAGCATGCGGCTAGCGGGAGTAGCGGCCTACGAGCAGTACTTC. Its protein product is CASMRLAGVAAYEQYF.

The chain combines TRBV18 with TRBJ1-5, with 7 bases matching TRBD1. Germline CDR1 and CDR2: KGHSH and LQKENI. The junction had 7 bases not matched to a gene; V was cut back by 5 bases and J by 6 bases. The CDR3 is 14 amino acids. This CDR3 reads CASSIGGPRQPQHF. The CDR3 region has the DNA TGTGCCAGCTCAATAGGGGGCCCTCGTCAGCCCCAGCATTTT.

V gene TRBV7-3 combines with J gene TRBJ2-7, with 9 positions matching TRBD2. The junction had 9 bases not matched to a gene; V was cut back by 0 bases and J by 0 bases. The CDR3 spans 18 residues. Per germline, CDR1 SGHTA and CDR2 FQGTGA. This CDR3 is CASSLTGGSGGSSYEQYF. The CDR3 nucleotides read TGTGCCAGCAGCTTAACGGGCGGTAGCGGGGGCAGCTCCTACGAGCAGTACTTC. The whole variable domain, remainder taken from reference TRBV7-3 and TRBJ2-7, is GAGVSQTPSNKVTEKGKYVELRCDPISGHTALYWYRQSLGQGPEFLIYFQGTGAADDSGLPNDRFFAVRPEGSVSTLKIQRTERGDSAVYLCASSLTGGSGGSSYEQYFGPGTRLTVT.

The gene calls are TRBV28 and TRBJ2-1, with 9 bases identical to TRBD2. This CDR3 contains 14 residues. The V gene's germline CDR1 is MDHEN and CDR2 SYDVKM. V shed 2 bases, J shed 6 bases, and the junction held 2 bases outside the gene matches. This chain's CDR3 is CASSLGGRANEQFF. In DNA, the CDR3 is TGTGCCAGCAGTTTAGGCGGGAGGGCCAATGAGCAGTTCTTC.

This clone was counted a few times. The rearrangement joins TRBV10-3 to TRBJ2-3; perhaps TRBD2 as D (5 bases). The germline gives CDR1 ENHRY, CDR2 SYGVKD. The CDR3 spans 14 residues. The germline V and J ends were trimmed by 5 bases and 1 base, with 10 bases remaining between them. CDR3 region: CAISSFSGTDTQYF. The CDR3 DNA reads as TGTGCCATCAGTTCTTTTAGCGGCACAGATACGCAGTATTTT.

The rearrangement links TRBV2 to TRBJ2-5; 15 bases align to TRBD2. J gave up 2 bases and V 3 bases, and 10 bases lay outside the gene matches. The CDR3 consists of 19 residues. Germline values: CDR1 SNHLY, CDR2 FYNNEI. This chain's CDR3 is CASSEVPGLAGGLQETQYF. In nucleotides, the CDR3 is TGTGCCAGCAGTGAGGTGCCGGGACTAGCGGGAGGTTTGCAAGAGACCCAGTACTTC.

V and J are TRBV7-3 and TRBJ2-3; D is uncertain. The germline V gene encodes CDR1 SGHTA and CDR2 FQGTGA. CDR3 size: 16 residues. V gave up 0 bases and J gave up 0 bases, with 10 bases separating them. The CDR3 nucleotides read TGTGCCAGCAGCTTAACGCCACGGTCGAGCACAGATACGCAGTATTTT. Its translation is CASSLTPRSSTDTQYF.